A selection of T cell receptor beta chains follows, all from one sample in a study of T cell clones after liver transplantation. Measured with immunoSEQ multiplex PCR; TCRdb has only the in-frame clones, and not every one. The data contain some 110,000 clones, 82% of them singletons. Source: CD4+ T cells from blood, taken before liver transplant. Receptors originate from a human donor who received a liver transplant. The CDR3 runs from the conserved cysteine through the conserved F or W. A D gene is named only where the DNA matches it firmly. Clone size is not always given. Where it is, it says once, few, many or a class for expanded clones.

J	V	D	size	DNA	CDR3
TRBJ2-2	TRBV6-5	TRBD1	NA	TGTGCCAGCAGTTACGGGACAGCGAACACCGGGGAGCTGTTTTTT	CASSYGTANTGELFF
TRBJ2-5	TRBV5-1	NA	NA	TGCGCCAGCAGGGCAAGGGAGGGACATTCAGCGGCCCAGTACTTC	CASRAREGHSAAQYF
TRBJ2-7	TRBV4-3	NA	NA	TGCGCCAGCAGTCCTACTAGTATTTACGAGCAGTACTTC	CASSPTSIYEQYF
TRBJ2-5	TRBV27	NA	NA	TGTGCCAGCAGTCAAGAGACCCAGTACTTC	CASSQETQYF
TRBJ1-1	TRBV6-5	NA	NA	TGTGCCAGCAGTTTGACAGGTTTGACTGAAGCTTTCTTT	CASSLTGLTEAFF
TRBJ2-3	TRBV6-4	NA	NA	TGTGCCAGCAGTACCGGGACTGCTGCAGATACGCAGTATTTT	CASSTGTAADTQYF
TRBJ1-4	TRBV30	TRBD1	NA	TGTGCCTGGAGATCCGGGACAGGGTCTGAAAAACTGTTTTTT	CAWRSGTGSEKLFF
TRBJ1-4	TRBV19	NA	NA	TGTGCCAGTAGGAGTGCAACTAATGAAAAACTGTTTTTT	CASRSATNEKLFF
TRBJ2-3	TRBV7-2	TRBD1	once	TGTGCCAGCAGCTCGGGACAGGGTTCAGATACGCAGTATTTT	CASSSGQGSDTQYF
TRBJ2-5	TRBV29-1	NA	NA	TGCAGCGTTGCATCCCCAGGGGGGGAGACCCAGTACTTC	CSVASPGGETQYF
TRBJ2-5	TRBV19	NA	NA	TGTGCCAGTAGTCCCCGTGTACGGGGGGCTGGGGAGACCCAGTACTTC	CASSPRVRGAGETQYF
TRBJ1-3	TRBV7-3	NA	NA	TGTGCCAGCAGCTTATGGGGTCCCAGCTCTGGAAACACCATATATTTT	CASSLWGPSSGNTIYF
TRBJ2-2	TRBV2	NA	NA	TGTGCCAGCGGGACTGGGAACACCGGGGAGCTGTTTTTT	CASGTGNTGELFF
TRBJ1-5	TRBV18	NA	NA	TGTGCCAGCTCACCAGAGGGGGGAAGCAATCAGCCCCAGCATTTT	CASSPEGGSNQPQHF
TRBJ1-4	TRBV7-9	NA	NA	TGTGCCAGCAGCTTTTTGAGGAGTAATGAAAAACTGTTTTTT	CASSFLRSNEKLFF
TRBJ2-1	TRBV5-6	NA	NA	TGTGCCAGCAGCCAGGAGAGTTACAATGAGCAGTTCTTC	CASSQESYNEQFF
TRBJ2-5	TRBV28	TRBD1	NA	TGTGCCAGCAGCCGAGGGGGGACAGGATTGCAAGAGACCCAGTACTTC	CASSRGGTGLQETQYF